These T cell receptor beta chains were read from a single sample in a study of PD-1 blockade in mismatch repair-deficient tumors. Profiling relied on immunoSEQ multiplex PCR, and the TCRdb table lists in-frame clones only, not all of them. The table includes some 110,000 clones, about 80% detected once. Sample: peripheral blood, taken 60 weeks after starting pembrolizumab. All receptors come from an adult with mismatch repair-deficient cancer. The CDR3 runs from the conserved cysteine through the conserved F or W. D genes are given only for firm matches. Only part of the rows carry a size: once, few, many, or a class if the clone is expanded.

D gene,J gene,clone size,V gene,CDR3 DNA,CDR3 protein
.,TRBJ2-7,.,TRBV6-6,TGTGCCAGCAGTTACGGATCAGGGGCCTACGAGCAGTACTTC,CASSYGSGAYEQYF
.,TRBJ1-5,few,TRBV5-1,TGCGCCAGCAGCTTAGTCCCTAATCAGCCCCAGCATTTT,CASSLVPNQPQHF
TRBD1,TRBJ2-2,once,TRBV7-3,TGTGCCAGCAGCGAAACACAGGGGTCCGGGGAGCTGTTTTTT,CASSETQGSGELFF
TRBD2,TRBJ2-1,once,TRBV2,TGTGCCAGCAGGGCCGGGACTAGCGGGAGGGAGGCGGCTTTCTACAATGAGCAGTTCTTC,CASRAGTSGREAAFYNEQFF
.,TRBJ1-1,.,TRBV7-9,TGTGCCAGCAGCGGGAACACTGAAGCTTTCTTT,CASSGNTEAFF
.,TRBJ1-2,.,TRBV5-4,TGTGCCAGCAGCTCGGGACGGGGAGCTAACTATGGCTACACCTTC,CASSSGRGANYGYTF
TRBD1,TRBJ1-2,.,TRBV6-6,TGTGCCAGCAGTTACGAGACAGGGATCTATGGCTACACCTTC,CASSYETGIYGYTF
.,TRBJ2-7,once,TRBV28,TGTGCCAGCAGTTCGGTTTTCGGGGTCTACGAGCAGTACTTC,CASSSVFGVYEQYF
.,TRBJ1-1,.,TRBV6-5,TGTGCCAGCAGAACCATGGTGAACACTGAAGCTTTCTTT,CASRTMVNTEAFF
TRBD1,TRBJ1-2,few,TRBV11-1,TGTGCCAGCAGCCGGGGACAGGGGTATGGCTACACCTTC,CASSRGQGYGYTF
TRBD1,TRBJ2-7,.,TRBV28,TGTGCCAGCAGATGGGACAGGGCGACGTACGAGCAGTACTTC,CASRWDRATYEQYF
.,TRBJ1-2,.,TRBV30,TGTGCCTGGAGTGTACCCGGGGGTTCTTATGGCTACACCTTC,CAWSVPGGSYGYTF
.,TRBJ1-4,.,TRBV29-1,TGCAGCGTTGAATCAGGTCGTAATGAAAAACTGTTTTTT,CSVESGRNEKLFF
TRBD1,TRBJ1-5,.,TRBV5-6,TGTGCCAGCAGCCCGGGGGGACAGCAGGACCAGCATTTT,CASSPGGQQDQHF
.,TRBJ1-4,.,TRBV29-1,TGCAGCGTTCGGCGCCATAATGAAAAACTGTTTTTT,CSVRRHNEKLFF
.,TRBJ2-2,once,TRBV7-3,TGTGCCAGCAGCTTAACAGGGTTTGACACCGGGGAGCTGTTTTTT,CASSLTGFDTGELFF
.,TRBJ2-7,.,TRBV7-3,TGTGCCAGCAGCTTAAGCGGGAAGGCCTACGAGCAGTACTTC,CASSLSGKAYEQYF
TRBD1,TRBJ2-7,.,TRBV11-3,TGTGCCAGCAGCTTTTGGGGGACAGCTTACGAGCAGTACTTC,CASSFWGTAYEQYF
.,TRBJ2-1,.,TRBV2,TGTGCCAGCAGTACCTGGGGACTCAACAATGAGCAGTTCTTC,CASSTWGLNNEQFF
TRBD2,TRBJ2-1,.,TRBV9,TGTGCCAGCAGAGGAAGCGGGAGTATTTACAATGAGCAGTTCTTC,CASRGSGSIYNEQFF
.,TRBJ1-2,.,TRBV27,TGTGCCAGCAGTTCCCGGGGACGCCGCGGCTACACCTTC,CASSSRGRRGYTF
TRBD1,TRBJ2-1,once,TRBV9,TGTGCCAGCAGCCCCCAAGGGGGCCGCGCCTACAATGAGCAGTTCTTC,CASSPQGGRAYNEQFF
TRBD2,TRBJ2-1,.,TRBV19,TGTGCCAGTAGTATAGATGGACTAGCGGGAGTCAGGGAGCAGTTCTTC,CASSIDGLAGVREQFF
.,TRBJ2-1,.,TRBV7-3,TGTGCCAGCAGCCCAAGCGGTATCTCCTACAATGAGCAGTTCTTC,CASSPSGISYNEQFF
.,TRBJ1-4,.,TRBV7-9,TGTGCCAGCAGCCTACGGAGTACAGGGTATAATGAAAAACTGTTTTTT,CASSLRSTGYNEKLFF
TRBD1,TRBJ2-3,.,TRBV7-3,TGTGCCAGCAGCTCAGTTAGGGGGCACGGTACGCAGTATTTT,CASSSVRGHGTQYF
.,TRBJ1-1,once,TRBV29-1,TGCAGCGTTGCATTAAATTCCAACACTGAAGCTTTCTTT,CSVALNSNTEAFF
.,TRBJ2-1,.,TRBV11-2,TGTGCCAGCAGCTTTAATGGAGGAGCCTCCTACAATGAGCAGTTCTTC,CASSFNGGASYNEQFF
TRBD1,TRBJ1-2,.,TRBV29-1,TGCAGCGTCCGGACAGGGGACTATGGCTACACCTTC,CSVRTGDYGYTF
.,TRBJ2-1,.,TRBV10-3,TGTGCCATCAGTGAGTCACAACCTGGCGATGAGCAGTTCTTC,CAISESQPGDEQFF
TRBD2,TRBJ2-1,.,TRBV27,TGTGCCAGCAGTCTAGGGACTAGCGGGAGTGTCTACAATGAGCAGTTCTTC,CASSLGTSGSVYNEQFF
TRBD2,TRBJ2-7,once,TRBV2,TGTGCCAGCAGGAGGGAAGCGGGAACCTACGAGCAGTACTTC,CASRREAGTYEQYF
.,TRBJ1-2,.,TRBV7-2,TGTGCCAGCAGCTTATGGGCTGGCTACACCTTC,CASSLWAGYTF
.,TRBJ2-3,once,TRBV30,TGTGCCTGGAGTTGGCAGGGTGGCACAGATACGCAGTATTTT,CAWSWQGGTDTQYF
.,TRBJ1-5,few,TRBV19,TGTGCCAGTACCCCGGACGGGGGGATTAGCAATCAGCCCCAGCATTTT,CASTPDGGISNQPQHF
.,TRBJ2-7,.,TRBV6-6,TGTGCCAGCAGTTACGCAGTCGTCTACGAGCAGTACTTC,CASSYAVVYEQYF
TRBD2,TRBJ2-7,.,TRBV5-1,TGCGCCAGCAGCCTGACTAGCGGGAACTTTTACGAGCAGTACTTC,CASSLTSGNFYEQYF